This T cell receptor beta chain was sequenced during a study of CD8 T cells in ankylosing spondylitis. With respect to this clonotype: Its antigen is undetermined.

Findings and limits, study-wide: Blood of patients with ankylosing spondylitis appeared to be characterized by a TCR beta motif of about eight highly homologous variants. As for the disease-linked clones, they showed a CD8+ phenotype and occurred at relatively low frequencies in peripheral blood. Significant enrichment of disease-linked clones was reported in matched ankylosing spondylitis synovial fluid.

Germline-derived CDR1 and CDR2 are SNHLY and FYNNEI. V was trimmed by 6 bases and J by 0 bases, leaving 12 bases between them. This CDR3 has 15 residues. Libraries of TCR beta came from quantitative 5'-RACE with molecular barcodes. TCRdb reanalysed the 5' RACE reads using MiXCR and keeps one entry per CDR3 protein. The repertoire includes over 600,000 distinct CDR3 sequences, around 19% of them detected once, and under 20% sits in the top ten. This chain connects TRBV2 to TRBJ2-1, with D perhaps being TRBD1 or TRBD2 (5 bases each). This clonotype was sampled from a male donor with ankylosing spondylitis. Sequencing input: blood, either unsorted or a sorted T cell fraction (not recorded which). The DNA for the CDR3 is TGTGCCAGCAGGGAGGACACGAGCTCCTACAATGAGCAGTTCTTC. This translates into CASREDTSSYNEQFF.